This entry features one T cell receptor beta chain sequence. Original processing notes: Researchers report that nucleated cell counts were estimated from reference gene primer amplification. Only in-frame clones appear in the TCRdb table, and some are missing; sequencing was by immunoSEQ multiplex PCR. V and J calls and clone size are copied from that table; D and trimming were computed from the DNA. The data contain 350,000 to 450,000 clones, roughly 86% of them seen just once; the ten biggest clones take up 3%. The sample comes from a study of blood T cell repertoires in COVID-19. The CDR3 has 17 amino acids. CDR1 SGHTA and CDR2 FQGNSA come from the germline V gene. V gave up 2 bases and J gave up 6 bases; unmatched junction bases: 16.

The clonotype was recovered from a human donor in a cohort sampled during active COVID-19. The sequencing sample was made of peripheral blood. The chain links TRBV7-2 to TRBJ2-7, with 7 bases identical to TRBD1. The CDR3 nucleotides are TGTGCCAGCAGCTTAATCGGTATGGGACAGAAGTTCTCCGAGCAGTACTTC. Protein sequence: CASSLIGMGQKFSEQYF.